This T cell receptor (beta chain) comes out of a study of blood T cell repertoires in COVID-19. Across the study: From the United States, Italy and Spain came samples of acute and convalescent COVID-19. T cells, B-cell-depleted T cells, or PBMCs supplied cDNA or gDNA.

V was clipped by 0 bases and J by 1 base, with 4 bases between them. CDR3 length equals 13 residues. Germline V gene data show CDR1 as LNHNV and CDR2 as YYDKDF (reference sequence). How the authors handled the data: The authors estimated nucleated cell counts from reference gene primer amplification. TCRdb keeps only in-frame clones here, not all; method: immunoSEQ multiplex PCR. The V and J calls and clone size come from that table; D and trimming were worked out from the DNA. The sample consists of more than 300,000 clones, 92% of them appearing once. Individuals aged roughly 18 to 100 years were recruited from 24 US areas. Concerning this clone itself: The sample holds other DNA sequences that translate to the same CDR3.

This sequence was found in a woman younger than 45 who had recovered from COVID-19. What was sequenced was PBMCs or T cells enriched from blood (not recorded which). The chain employs TRBV15 and TRBJ2-7; D is undetermined. CDR3 sequence reads: CATSRDSSYEQYF. CDR3 DNA: TGTGCCACCAGCAGAGATAGTTCCTACGAGCAGTACTTC.